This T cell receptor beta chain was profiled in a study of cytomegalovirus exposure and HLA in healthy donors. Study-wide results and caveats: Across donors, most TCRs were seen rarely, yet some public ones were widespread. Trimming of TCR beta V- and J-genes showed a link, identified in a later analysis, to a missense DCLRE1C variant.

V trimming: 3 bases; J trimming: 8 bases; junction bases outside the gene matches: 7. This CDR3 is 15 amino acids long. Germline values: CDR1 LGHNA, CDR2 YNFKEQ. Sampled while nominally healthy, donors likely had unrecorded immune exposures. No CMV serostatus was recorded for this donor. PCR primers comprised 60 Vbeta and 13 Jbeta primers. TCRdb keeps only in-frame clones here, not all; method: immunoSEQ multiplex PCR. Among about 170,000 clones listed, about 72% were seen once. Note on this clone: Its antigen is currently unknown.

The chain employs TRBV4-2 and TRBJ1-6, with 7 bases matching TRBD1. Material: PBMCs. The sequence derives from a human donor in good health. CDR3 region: CASSHEGTADSPLHF. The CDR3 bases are TGTGCCAGCAGCCACGAGGGGACAGCGGATTCACCCCTCCACTTT.